What follows are 20 T cell receptor beta chains derived from one specimen sequenced in a study of cytotoxic CD8 clonotypes in ibrutinib-treated CLL. Assay: immunoSEQ multiplex PCR; the TCRdb copy retains only in-frame clones and omits some. This sample has some 130,000 clones, with around 80% found just once. The source material was PBMCs, sampled after 24 months of ibrutinib treatment. The receptors were gathered from a human donor with chronic lymphocytic leukemia.

The rearrangement uses TRBV5-6 and TRBJ1-2; TRBD1 aligns across 9 bases. The CDR3 has 17 residues. The V segment lost 0 bases and the J segment 5 bases; nucleotides outside the gene matches: 11. Germline V gene data show CDR1 as SGHDT and CDR2 as YYEEEE. For the CDR3, the DNA is TGTGCCAGCAGCTTGGCCTTTGTCCGGACAGGGGCATATGGCTACACCTTC. Protein sequence: CASSLAFVRTGAYGYTF.

The J gene is TRBJ2-7, the V gene TRBV19, with TRBD1 identical over 9 bases. Trimming cost V 9 bases and J 1 base; bases outside gene matches: 7. There are 14 residues in the CDR3. Germline lookup yields CDR1 LNHDA and CDR2 SQIVND (reference sequence). CDR3 in amino acids: CASRGQGRSYEQYF. CDR3 coding DNA: TGTGCCAGCAGAGGACAGGGGAGGTCCTACGAGCAGTACTTC.

The chain joins TRBV5-6 to TRBJ2-7, with TRBD1 identical over 10 bases. V trimming: 1 base; J trimming: 5 bases; junction bases outside the gene matches: 6. The CDR3 has 15 amino acids. CDR1 and CDR2 from the germline V gene are SGHDT and YYEEEE. CDR3 region: CASSLLGTGAHEQYF. The CDR3 DNA reads as TGTGCCAGCAGCTTGTTGGGGACAGGGGCCCACGAGCAGTACTTC.

The V gene is TRBV9, the J gene TRBJ1-1, with a weak D call TRBD1 (6 bases). Germline CDR1 and CDR2: SGDLS and YYNGEE. The CDR3 totals 13 residues. V was clipped by 0 bases and J by 7 bases, with 10 bases between them. Here the CDR3 reads CASSVARQVEAFF. The CDR3 region has the DNA TGTGCCAGCAGCGTAGCCCGACAGGTTGAAGCTTTCTTT.

CDR3 sequence reads: CASSGTLAKNIQYF. The CDR3, as DNA: TGTGCCAGCAGTGGTACCCTAGCCAAAAACATTCAGTACTTC. This chain joins TRBV6-6 and TRBJ2-4; D not resolved. The V gene's germline CDR1 is MNHNY and CDR2 SVGAGI (reference sequence). V shed 5 bases and J shed 0 bases, with 8 bases lying between them. This CDR3 is 14 amino acids long.

CDR3 protein: CASSVGSNQPQHF. The CDR3 DNA sequence: TGTGCCAGCAGCGTAGGGTCGAATCAGCCCCAGCATTTT. The genes are TRBV9 and TRBJ1-5; no reliable D call. V was trimmed by 0 bases and J by 4 bases, leaving 5 bases between them. CDR1 is SGDLS, CDR2 YYNGEE, per germline. This CDR3 is 13 amino acids long.

The V and J genes are TRBV5-1 and TRBJ1-6, with 9 bases matching TRBD1. This CDR3 is 16 amino acids long. The germline V gene encodes CDR1 SGHRS and CDR2 YFSETQ. The J segment lost 10 bases and the V segment lost 4 bases, leaving 12 bases of the junction unmatched. This CDR3 is CASSDQPGQGNSPLHF. CDR3 DNA sequence: TGCGCCAGCAGCGATCAGCCGGGACAGGGAAACTCACCCCTCCACTTT.

This chain joins TRBV28 and TRBJ1-5; D is ambiguous. The CDR3 contains 13 residues. Germline V gene lookup returns CDR1 MDHEN and CDR2 SYDVKM. Trimming pared 8 bases from V and 0 bases from J, leaving 8 bases between. The CDR3 nucleotides read TGTGCCAGCCGGCCCTTTAGCAATCAGCCCCAGCATTTT. Its translation is CASRPFSNQPQHF.

The chain recombines TRBV4-3 with TRBJ1-6; D is possibly TRBD1 (5 bases). Trimming shortened V by 1 base and J by 10 bases, and 14 bases separated the two germline ends. The CDR3 loop spans 15 amino acids. Germline values: CDR1 LGHNA, CDR2 YSLEER. CDR3 bases: TGCGCCAGCAGCCAAGTCCCCGGCGGGGGGTCACCCCTCCACTTT. Translated: CASSQVPGGGSPLHF.

CDR3 sequence: CASSPIRPQNTGELFF. As DNA, the CDR3 is TGTGCCAGCAGCCCAATCCGACCTCAAAACACCGGGGAGCTGTTTTTT. The chain combines TRBV7-9 with TRBJ2-2; D uncertain. The CDR3 is 16 residues long. Trimming pared 5 bases from V and 2 bases from J, leaving 15 bases between. Per germline, CDR1 SEHNR and CDR2 FQNEAQ (reference sequence).

V usage is TRBV18 and J usage is TRBJ1-1; D unclear. V dropped 1 base and J dropped 4 bases, with 10 bases sitting between them. CDR1 KGHSH and CDR2 LQKENI come from the germline V gene. The CDR3 totals 14 residues. The DNA of the CDR3 is TGTGCCAGCTCACCACTTGGGGTGAGCACTGAAGCTTTCTTT. Protein product: CASSPLGVSTEAFF.

The rearrangement links TRBV5-4 to TRBJ1-2; D call uncertain. CDR1 is SGHNT and CDR2 is YYREEE in the germline V gene (reference sequence). The CDR3 runs 12 residues. V was clipped by 4 bases and J by 2 bases, with 6 bases between them. For the CDR3, the DNA is TGTGCCAGCAGCCCCACGAACTATGGCTACACCTTC. This gives the protein CASSPTNYGYTF. Filled out from reference TRBV5-4 and TRBJ1-2, the complete variable domain reads ETGVTQSPTHLIKTRGQQVTLRCSSQSGHNTVSWYQQALGQGPQFIFQYYREEENGRGNFPPRFSGLQFPNYSSELNVNALELDDSALYLCASSPTNYGYTFGSGTRLTVV.

The CDR3 spells CASSSNYNEQFF. For the CDR3, the DNA is TGTGCCAGCAGCTCAAACTACAATGAGCAGTTCTTC. The J gene is TRBJ2-1, the V gene TRBV7-2, with D hard to call. The germline V gene has CDR1 SGHTA and CDR2 FQGNSA. This CDR3 is 12 amino acids long. The ends were cut back, 4 bases at V and 3 bases at J, with 4 bases in the middle.

The rearrangement uses TRBV19 and TRBJ1-5; D unclear. Trimming removed 10 bases at V and 3 bases at J, with 13 bases between. Germline CDR1 reads LNHDA; CDR2 reads SQIVND (reference sequence). The CDR3 loop spans 13 amino acids. CDR3 nucleotides: TGTGCCACCTCGATCGAACCCAATCAGCCCCAGCATTTT. Translated, it gives CATSIEPNQPQHF.

This clone showed up just a few times. The rearrangement uses TRBV27 and TRBJ1-6, with unresolved D. The germline V and J ends were trimmed by 5 bases and 11 bases, with 13 bases remaining between them. The CDR3 sequence is 13 residues long. The germline CDR1 and CDR2 sequences are MNHEY and SMNVEV (reference sequence). The CDR3 region is CASSRMNAAPLHF. CDR3 nucleotide sequence: TGTGCCAGCAGTCGTATGAACGCGGCACCCCTCCACTTT.

This clone has just one count. This CDR3 reads CASSTLPGQGRSEQYF. The CDR3 region has the DNA TGTGCCAGTAGTACCCTACCGGGACAGGGGCGCTCCGAGCAGTACTTC. This chain uses TRBV19 with TRBJ2-7; 10 nucleotides line up with TRBD1. CDR3 length: 16 amino acids. Germline loops: CDR1 LNHDA, CDR2 SQIVND (reference sequence). Trimming took 4 bases from V and 6 from J; bases not matched to a gene: 12.

The gene calls are TRBV30 and TRBJ2-7; D gene unclear. The length of the CDR3 is 11 residues. Germline loops: CDR1 GTSNPN, CDR2 SVGIG (reference sequence). The ends were cut back, 1 base at V and 4 bases at J, with 5 bases in the middle. The CDR3 coding sequence is TGTGCCTGGAGTGGGCAGTACGAGCAGTACTTC. Residues: CAWSGQYEQYF.

The V gene is TRBV5-4, the J gene TRBJ2-7; 9 bases are a match to TRBD1. CDR3 length: 13 residues. The germline V gene encodes CDR1 SGHNT and CDR2 YYREEE (reference sequence). Losses at the gene ends were 4 bases for V and 5 bases for J; bases not matched to a gene: 4. As DNA, the CDR3 is TGTGCCAGCAGCAAGGACAGGGGCCACGAGCAGTACTTC. This gives the protein CASSKDRGHEQYF.

The rearrangement uses TRBV19 and TRBJ2-7; the match to TRBD1 covers 8 bases. Germline V gene sequence: CDR1 LNHDA, CDR2 SQIVND (reference sequence). Trimming cost V 5 bases and J 3 bases; bases outside gene matches: 6. This CDR3 has 14 residues. CDR3 region: CASSPRTGGYEQYF. CDR3 in DNA: TGTGCCAGTAGTCCCCGTACAGGGGGCTACGAGCAGTACTTC. The whole variable domain, remainder taken from reference TRBV19 and TRBJ2-7, is DGGITQSPKYLFRKEGQNVTLSCEQNLNHDAMYWYRQDPGQGLRLIYYSQIVNDFQKGDIAEGYSVSREKKESFPLTVTSAQKNPTAFYLCASSPRTGGYEQYFGPGTRLTVT.

The chain combines TRBV6-6 with TRBJ1-4; D might be TRBD1 (6 bases). The CDR3 runs to 14 residues. The V gene lost 5 bases and the J gene lost 7 bases, with 14 bases spanning the gap. Germline V CDR1 and CDR2: MNHNY, SVGAGI (reference sequence). CDR3 sequence reads: CASSLGAEGEKLFF. The CDR3 DNA reads as TGTGCCAGCAGTCTGGGGGCGGAGGGTGAAAAACTGTTTTTT.